This T cell receptor (beta chain) was recovered during a study of blood T cell repertoires in COVID-19. Per germline, CDR1 SGHTA and CDR2 FQGTGA. V gave up 1 base and J gave up 0 bases, with 13 bases separating them. There are 18 residues in the CDR3. Clones were sequenced by immunoSEQ multiplex PCR, and TCRdb holds only the in-frame ones, with some missing. The data hold some 100,000 clones, with 74% observed a single time. The TCR originated in a man in his 70s with COVID-19, enrolled during active disease. The chain couples TRBV7-3 to TRBJ2-6; possibly TRBD2 for D (6 bases). The source material was peripheral blood. CDR3 nucleotides: TGTGCCAGCAGCTTAATAGGCGGGACTGGCTCTGGGGCCAACGTCCTGACTTTC. Amino acid sequence: CASSLIGGTGSGANVLTF.